The T cell receptor (beta chain) described here comes from a study of cytomegalovirus exposure and HLA in healthy donors. Regarding the study as a whole: The study put 160 or so TCR beta chains on its list as cytomegalovirus-associated. It was reported that the classifier diagnosed cytomegalovirus status with high specificity and sensitivity in both the original and validation cohorts. Trimming of TCR beta V- and J-genes showed a link, identified in a later analysis, to a missense DCLRE1C variant.

The CDR3 has 12 residues. V lost 8 bases, J lost 10 bases, and 15 bases lay in between. CDR1 is MNHNS and CDR2 is SASEGT in the germline V gene. The PCR used 60 Vbeta and 13 Jbeta primers. Original processing notes: Approximately 9.9 million of some 80 million unique TCR beta chains were shared, per a later count. Some clones are missing from TCRdb's copy, which holds only in-frame ones; the method was immunoSEQ multiplex PCR. V, J and clone size derive from that table, while D and trimming were established from the DNA sequence. The sample lists around 150,000 clones, approximately 79% occurring once. This clone was seen only a few times. The target antigen is unknown.

This clonotype originated in a woman between 45 and 65 years old in good health and CMV-seropositive. The chain joins TRBV6-1 to TRBJ2-1; a weak D match, TRBD2 (6 bases). The sample comprised PBMCs. The CDR3 coding sequence is TGTGCCAGCGGAGAGCGGAGGGGAGAGCAGTTCTTC. Translating gives CASGERRGEQFF.